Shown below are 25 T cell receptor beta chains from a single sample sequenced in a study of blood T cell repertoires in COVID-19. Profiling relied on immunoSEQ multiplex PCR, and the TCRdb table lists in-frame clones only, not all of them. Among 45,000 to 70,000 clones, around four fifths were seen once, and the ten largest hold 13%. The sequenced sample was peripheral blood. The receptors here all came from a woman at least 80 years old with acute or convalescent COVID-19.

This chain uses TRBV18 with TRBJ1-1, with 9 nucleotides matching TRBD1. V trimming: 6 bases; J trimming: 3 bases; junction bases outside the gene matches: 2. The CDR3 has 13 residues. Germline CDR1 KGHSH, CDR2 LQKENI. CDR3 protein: CASSRDRDTEAFF. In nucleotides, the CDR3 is TGTGCCAGCTCCCGGGACAGGGACACTGAAGCTTTCTTT.

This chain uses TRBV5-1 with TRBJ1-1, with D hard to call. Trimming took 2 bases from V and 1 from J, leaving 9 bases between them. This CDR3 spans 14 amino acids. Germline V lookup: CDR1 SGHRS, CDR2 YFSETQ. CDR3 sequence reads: CASSLQRSNTEAFF. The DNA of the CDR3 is TGCGCCAGCAGCTTACAAAGATCGAACACTGAAGCTTTCTTT. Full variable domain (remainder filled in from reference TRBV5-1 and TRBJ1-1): KAGVTQTPRYLIKTRGQQVTLSCSPISGHRSVSWYQQTPGQGLQFLFEYFSETQRNKGNFPGRFSGRQFSNSRSEMNVSTLELGDSALYLCASSLQRSNTEAFFGQGTRLTVV.

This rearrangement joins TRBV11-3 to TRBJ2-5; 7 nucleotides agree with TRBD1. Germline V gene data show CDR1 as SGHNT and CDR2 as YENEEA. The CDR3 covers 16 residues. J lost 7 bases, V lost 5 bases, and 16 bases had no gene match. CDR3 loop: CASSVTTTGPRPTQYF. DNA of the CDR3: TGTGCCAGCAGCGTAACTACGACAGGGCCCCGGCCGACCCAGTACTTC.

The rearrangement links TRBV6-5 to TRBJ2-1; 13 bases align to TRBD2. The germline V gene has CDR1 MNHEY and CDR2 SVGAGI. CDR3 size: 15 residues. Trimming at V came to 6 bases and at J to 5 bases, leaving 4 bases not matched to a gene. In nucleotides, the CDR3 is TGTGCCAGCAGCCTACTAGCGGGGGGGGACAATGAGCAGTTCTTC. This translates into CASSLLAGGDNEQFF.

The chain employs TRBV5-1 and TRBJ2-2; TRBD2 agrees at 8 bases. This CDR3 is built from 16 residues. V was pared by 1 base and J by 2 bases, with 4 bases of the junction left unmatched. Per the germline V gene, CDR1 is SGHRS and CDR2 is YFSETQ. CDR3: CASSLFAGGNTGELFF. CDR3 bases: TGCGCCAGCAGCTTGTTTGCGGGGGGAAACACCGGGGAGCTGTTTTTT.

CDR3: CASSVAADTSNSPLHF. CDR3 in DNA: TGTGCCAGCAGCGTAGCCGCGGACACCTCTAATTCACCCCTCCACTTT. The genes are TRBV9 and TRBJ1-6, with D possibly TRBD1 on 5 matching bases. CDR1 is SGDLS, CDR2 YYNGEE, per germline. V lost 0 bases and J lost 6, with 13 bases in between. The CDR3 length is 16 residues.

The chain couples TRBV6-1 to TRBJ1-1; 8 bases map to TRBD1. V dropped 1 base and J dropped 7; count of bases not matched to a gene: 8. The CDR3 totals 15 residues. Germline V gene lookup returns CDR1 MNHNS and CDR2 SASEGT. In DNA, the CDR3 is TGTGCCAGCAGTGAAGGCCAGGGGGCGATTGATGAAGCTTTCTTT. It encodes CASSEGQGAIDEAFF.

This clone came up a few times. CDR3 amino acids: CASSPGETGNTIYF. In DNA form, the CDR3 reads TGTGCCAGCAGCCCAGGGGAGACTGGAAACACCATATATTTT. The chain couples TRBV13 to TRBJ1-3; a weak D match, TRBD1 (6 bases). This CDR3 is built from 14 residues. The V and J ends lost 5 bases and 2 bases respectively, with 10 bases between them. Germline CDR1 and CDR2: PRHDT and FYEKMQ (reference sequence).

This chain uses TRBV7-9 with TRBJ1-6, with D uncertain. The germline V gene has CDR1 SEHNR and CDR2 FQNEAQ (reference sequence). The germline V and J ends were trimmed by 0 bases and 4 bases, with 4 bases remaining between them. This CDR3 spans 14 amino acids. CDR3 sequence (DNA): TGTGCCAGCAGCTTAGCCAGTTATAATTCACCCCTCCACTTT. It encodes CASSLASYNSPLHF.

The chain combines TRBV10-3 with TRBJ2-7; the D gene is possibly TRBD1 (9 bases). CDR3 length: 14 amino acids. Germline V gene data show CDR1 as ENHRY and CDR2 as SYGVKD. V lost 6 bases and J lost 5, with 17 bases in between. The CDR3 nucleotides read TGTGCCATCAGCCGGGAGGGACAGGGAGACGAGCAGTACTTC. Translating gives CAISREGQGDEQYF.

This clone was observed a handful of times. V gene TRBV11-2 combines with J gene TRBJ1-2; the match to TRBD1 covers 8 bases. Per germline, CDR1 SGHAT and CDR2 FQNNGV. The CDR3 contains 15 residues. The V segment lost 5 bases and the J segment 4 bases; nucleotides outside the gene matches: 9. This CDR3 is CASSPGTGGFYGYTF. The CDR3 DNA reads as TGTGCCAGCAGCCCGGGGACAGGCGGATTCTATGGCTACACCTTC.

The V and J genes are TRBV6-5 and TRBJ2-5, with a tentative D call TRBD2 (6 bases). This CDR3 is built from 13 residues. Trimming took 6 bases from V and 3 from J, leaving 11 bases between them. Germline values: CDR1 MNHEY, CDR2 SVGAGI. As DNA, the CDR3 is TGTGCCAGCAGATCTGGAGGGGAAGAGACCCAGTACTTC. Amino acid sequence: CASRSGGEETQYF.

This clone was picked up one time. The CDR3 here is CASSARQGVREKLFF. CDR3 DNA sequence: TGTGCCAGCAGTGCCCGACAGGGGGTAAGAGAAAAACTGTTTTTT. The gene calls are TRBV28 and TRBJ1-4; TRBD1 matches at 9 bases. V dropped 5 bases and J dropped 8; count of bases not matched to a gene: 9. This CDR3 is 15 amino acids long. Germline V lookup: CDR1 MDHEN, CDR2 SYDVKM. Complete variable domain (other parts from reference TRBV28 and TRBJ1-4): DVKVTQSSRYLVKRTGEKVFLECVQDMDHENMFWYRQDPGLGLRLIYFSYDVKMKEKGDIPEGYSVSREKKERFSLILESASTNQTSMYLCASSARQGVREKLFFGSGTQLSVL.

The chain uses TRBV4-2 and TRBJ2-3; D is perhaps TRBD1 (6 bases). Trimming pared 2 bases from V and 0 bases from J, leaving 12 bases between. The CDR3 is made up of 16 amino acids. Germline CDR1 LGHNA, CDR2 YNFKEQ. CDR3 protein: CASSQSRGPSTDTQYF. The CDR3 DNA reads TGTGCCAGCAGCCAATCCAGGGGCCCTAGCACAGATACGCAGTATTTT.

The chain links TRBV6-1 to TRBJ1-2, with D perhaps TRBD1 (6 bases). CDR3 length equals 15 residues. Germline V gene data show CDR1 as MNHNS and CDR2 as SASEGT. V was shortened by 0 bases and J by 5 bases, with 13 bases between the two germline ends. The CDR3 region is CASSEAVTGLYGYTF. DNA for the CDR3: TGTGCCAGCAGTGAAGCGGTGACAGGCCTATATGGCTACACCTTC.

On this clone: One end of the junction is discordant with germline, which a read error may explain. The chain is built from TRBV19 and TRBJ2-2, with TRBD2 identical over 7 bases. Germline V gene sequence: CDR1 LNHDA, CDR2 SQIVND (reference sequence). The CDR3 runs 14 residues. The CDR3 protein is CVSSIARTSGELFF. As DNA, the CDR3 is TGTGTCAGTAGTATAGCCCGGACTAGCGGGGAGCTGTTTTTT. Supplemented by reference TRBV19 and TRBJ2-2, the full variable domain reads DGGITQSPKYLFRKEGQNVTLSCEQNLNHDAMYWYRQDPGQGLRLIYYSQIVNDFQKGDIAEGYSVSREKKESFPLTVTSAQKNPTAFYLCVSSIARTSGELFFGEGSRLTVL.

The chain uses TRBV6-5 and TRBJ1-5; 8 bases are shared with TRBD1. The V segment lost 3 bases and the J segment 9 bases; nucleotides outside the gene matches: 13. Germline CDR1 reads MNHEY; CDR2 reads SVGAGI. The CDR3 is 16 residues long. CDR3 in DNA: TGTGCCAGCAGTTATCCGATAGAGACAGGGGACGGGCCCCAGCATTTT. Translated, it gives CASSYPIETGDGPQHF.

This chain's CDR3 is CASSRGGPGNTIYF. CDR3 bases: TGTGCCAGCAGCCGCGGGGGCCCGGGAAACACCATATATTTT. The chain employs TRBV5-8 and TRBJ1-3; weak D call: TRBD1 (6 bases). Germline lookup yields CDR1 SGHTS and CDR2 YDEGEE. Trimming stripped 4 bases from V and 4 bases from J, with 12 bases between. CDR3 length equals 14 residues.

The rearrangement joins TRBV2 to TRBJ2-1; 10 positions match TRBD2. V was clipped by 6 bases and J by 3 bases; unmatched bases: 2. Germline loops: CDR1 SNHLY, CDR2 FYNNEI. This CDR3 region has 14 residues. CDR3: CASRAGGIYNEQFF. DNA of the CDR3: TGTGCCAGCAGAGCGGGGGGGATCTACAATGAGCAGTTCTTC.

The DNA of the CDR3 is TGTGCCAGCAGCTTAAAAGGGGGCGGTGAGACCCAGTACTTC. This sequence encodes CASSLKGGGETQYF. The chain uses TRBV7-9 and TRBJ2-5; 7 bases are a match to TRBD1. This CDR3 region has 14 residues. The junction had 5 bases not matched to a gene; V was cut back by 2 bases and J by 5 bases. Germline V CDR1 and CDR2: SEHNR, FQNEAQ (reference sequence).

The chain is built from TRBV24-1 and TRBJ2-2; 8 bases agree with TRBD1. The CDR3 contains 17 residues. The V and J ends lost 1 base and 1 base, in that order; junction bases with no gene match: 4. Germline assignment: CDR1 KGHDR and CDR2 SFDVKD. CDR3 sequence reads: CATSDFLGTGNTGELFF. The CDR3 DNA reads TGTGCCACCAGTGATTTTCTGGGGACAGGGAACACCGGGGAGCTGTTTTTT.

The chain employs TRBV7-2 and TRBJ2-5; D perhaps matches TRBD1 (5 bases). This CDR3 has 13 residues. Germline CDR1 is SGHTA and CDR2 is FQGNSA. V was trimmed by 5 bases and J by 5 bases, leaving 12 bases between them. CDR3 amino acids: CASSTRVGETQYF. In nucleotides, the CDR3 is TGTGCCAGCAGCACCAGGGTTGGGGAGACCCAGTACTTC.

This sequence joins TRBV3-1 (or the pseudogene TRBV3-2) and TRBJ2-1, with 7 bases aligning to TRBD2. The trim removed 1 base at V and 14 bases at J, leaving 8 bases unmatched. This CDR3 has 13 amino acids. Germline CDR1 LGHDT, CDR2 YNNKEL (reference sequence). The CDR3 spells CASSQGGAGSKFF. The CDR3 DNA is TGTGCCAGCAGCCAAGGAGGAGCGGGGAGTAAGTTCTTC.

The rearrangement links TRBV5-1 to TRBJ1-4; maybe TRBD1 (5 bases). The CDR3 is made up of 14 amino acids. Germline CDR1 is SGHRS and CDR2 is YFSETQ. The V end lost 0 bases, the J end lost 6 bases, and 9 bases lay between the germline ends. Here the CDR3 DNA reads TGCGCCAGCAGCTTGGGGCAGGGTTATGAAAAACTGTTTTTT. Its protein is CASSLGQGYEKLFF.

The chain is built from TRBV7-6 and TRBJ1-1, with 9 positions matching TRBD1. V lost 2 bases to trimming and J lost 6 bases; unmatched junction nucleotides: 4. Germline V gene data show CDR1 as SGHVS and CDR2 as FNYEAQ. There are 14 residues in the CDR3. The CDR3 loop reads CASSLTGGYSEAFF. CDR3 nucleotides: TGTGCCAGCAGCTTAACAGGGGGCTACTCTGAAGCTTTCTTT.